The rows below give T cell receptor beta chains drawn from one sample of a study of coeliac disease. Profiling relied on immunoSEQ multiplex PCR, and the TCRdb table lists in-frame clones only, not all of them. Of over 9,000 clones in the sample, 67% were seen once. Material: lamina propria lymphocytes from the gut. All receptors derive from a woman aged 60-75 years with celiac disease. The CDR3 runs from the conserved cysteine through the conserved F or W. A D gene is named only where the DNA matches it firmly. Clone size, where shown, is once, few, many, or a class for clones that have expanded.

TGTGCCAGCAGCTTAGAGGCGACGGACAGCCAGTACTTC	CASSLEATDSQYF	NA	TRBV7-2	TRBJ2-7	NA
TGTGCCAGCAGCAGAGGACAGGGGGGAATTCAGCCCCAGCATTTT	CASSRGQGGIQPQHF	TRBD1	TRBV27	TRBJ1-5	NA
TGTGCCAGTAATGGGGGGGCGGCTCAGCCCCAGCATTTT	CASNGGAAQPQHF	NA	TRBV19	TRBJ1-5	NA
TGTGCCAGCAGCCCGTACACGGGCGGGGAAGCTTTCTTT	CASSPYTGGEAFF	NA	TRBV7-3	TRBJ1-1	few
TGTGCCAGCAGTCAAAAACAGGGTATCGAAACGGAGACCCAGTACTTC	CASSQKQGIETETQYF	NA	TRBV27	TRBJ2-5	few
TGTGCCAGCACCGGACAGCACAATTCACCCCTCCACTTT	CASTGQHNSPLHF	NA	TRBV7-8	TRBJ1-6	NA
TGTGCCAGCAGGACCGCTAGCGGGAGGGCGGAGACCCAGTACTTC	CASRTASGRAETQYF	TRBD2	TRBV6-1	TRBJ2-5	few
TGTGCCAGCAGCGGAGGGACTAGCGGGGGCCGAGGCACCGGGGAGCTGTTTTTT	CASSGGTSGGRGTGELFF	TRBD2	TRBV7-8	TRBJ2-2	NA
TGTGCCAGTAGTTTACACCCGGAGACTGAAGCTTTCTTT	CASSLHPETEAFF	NA	TRBV19	TRBJ1-1	few
TGTGCCAGCAGTTCACTCATCCACACAGATACGCAGTATTTT	CASSSLIHTDTQYF	NA	TRBV6-6	TRBJ2-3	NA
TGTGCCAGTACTCCAACTGGACTAGCGGGAGTCAATGAGCAGTTCTTC	CASTPTGLAGVNEQFF	TRBD2	TRBV19	TRBJ2-1	NA
TGTGCCAGCAGCGCCTCTAGCAACACAGATACGCAGTATTTT	CASSASSNTDTQYF	NA	TRBV9	TRBJ2-3	NA
TGTGCCAGCACTCTGGGGCTAGCGGGAGGAACCGGGGAGCTGTTTTTT	CASTLGLAGGTGELFF	TRBD2	TRBV7-6	TRBJ2-2	NA
TGTGCCACCAGCCGCGGACAGTACTACGAGCAGTACTTC	CATSRGQYYEQYF	NA	TRBV15	TRBJ2-7	NA
TGTGCCAGCAGTGAAATGGGAGGGTGGGGAAACACCATATATTTT	CASSEMGGWGNTIYF	NA	TRBV2	TRBJ1-3	NA
TGTGCCAGCAGTTTAGGTACAGGGGGATATGGGTCACCCCTCCACTTT	CASSLGTGGYGSPLHF	TRBD1	TRBV28	TRBJ1-6	NA
TGTGCCACCGCCTGGGACAGTAAAGCTTTCTTT	CATAWDSKAFF	TRBD1	TRBV27	TRBJ1-1	NA
TGCAGCGTAGATCGCCGGGACAGGGCTCCGCAGTATTTT	CSVDRRDRAPQYF	TRBD1	TRBV29-1	TRBJ2-3	NA
TGTGCCAGCAGCGTTTCCGGGACACCCAAAAACATTCAGTACTTC	CASSVSGTPKNIQYF	NA	TRBV5-4	TRBJ2-4	NA
TGTGCCAGTAGTATATCTGGGCTGGGCACAGATACGCAGTATTTT	CASSISGLGTDTQYF	NA	TRBV19	TRBJ2-3	few
TGTGCCAGTAGTATAAGCTCGGACAGGAAGAACACTGAAGCTTTCTTT	CASSISSDRKNTEAFF	TRBD1	TRBV19	TRBJ1-1	once
TGCGCCAGCACTTCGCGGGCGGGGGGAGCTGAGACCCAGTACTTC	CASTSRAGGAETQYF	TRBD2	TRBV5-1	TRBJ2-5	NA
TGTGCCACCAGCACCAACCTAGCGGGGGTATACAATGAGCAGTTCTTC	CATSTNLAGVYNEQFF	TRBD2	TRBV15	TRBJ2-1	NA
TGCGCCACCAGAGAAGGGGGTTTT	CATREGGF	NA	TRBV10-2	TRBJ2-3	NA